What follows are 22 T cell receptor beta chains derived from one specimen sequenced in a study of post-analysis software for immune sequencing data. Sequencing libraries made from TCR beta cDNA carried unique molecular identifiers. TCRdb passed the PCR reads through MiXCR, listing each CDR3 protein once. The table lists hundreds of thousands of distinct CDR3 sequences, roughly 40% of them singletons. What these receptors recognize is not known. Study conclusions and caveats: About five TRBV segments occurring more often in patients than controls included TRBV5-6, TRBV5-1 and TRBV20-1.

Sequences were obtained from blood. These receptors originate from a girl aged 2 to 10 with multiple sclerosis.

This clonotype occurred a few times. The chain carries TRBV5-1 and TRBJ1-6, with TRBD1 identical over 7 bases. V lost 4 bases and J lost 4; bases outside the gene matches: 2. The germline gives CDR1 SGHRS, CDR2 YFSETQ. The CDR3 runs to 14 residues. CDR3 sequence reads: CASSPGQYNSPLHF. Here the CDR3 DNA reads TGCGCCAGCAGCCCGGGACAGTATAATTCACCCCTCCACTTT.

CDR3: CASSRLGEEQFF. The CDR3 nucleotides read TGCGCCAGCAGCCGGCTAGGGGAAGAGCAGTTCTTC. The rearrangement links TRBV4-1 to TRBJ2-1; possible D gene TRBD1, 5 bases. Trimming shortened V by 4 bases and J by 10 bases, and 11 bases separated the two germline ends. This CDR3 has 12 residues. In germline, CDR1 is MGHRA, CDR2 YSYEKL.

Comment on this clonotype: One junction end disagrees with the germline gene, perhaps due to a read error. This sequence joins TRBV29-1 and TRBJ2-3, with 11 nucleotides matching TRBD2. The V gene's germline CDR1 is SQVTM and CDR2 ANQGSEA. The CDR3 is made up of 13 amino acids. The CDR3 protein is CSESSGGTDTRYF. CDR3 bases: TGCAGCGAGTCTAGCGGGGGGACAGATACGCGGTATTTT.

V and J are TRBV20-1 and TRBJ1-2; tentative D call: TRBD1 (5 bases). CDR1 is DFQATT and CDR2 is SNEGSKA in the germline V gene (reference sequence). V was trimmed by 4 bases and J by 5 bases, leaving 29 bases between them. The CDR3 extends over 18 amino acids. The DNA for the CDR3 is TGCAGTGCTAACCGGGGGGACGGGGCCGACATCAGTATTTATGGCTACACCTTC. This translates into CSANRGDGADISIYGYTF.

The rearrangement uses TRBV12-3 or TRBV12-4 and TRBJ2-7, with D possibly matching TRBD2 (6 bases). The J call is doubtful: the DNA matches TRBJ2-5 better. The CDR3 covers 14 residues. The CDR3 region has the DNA TGTGCCAGCAGCCGGGACTCCCCCAAGGAGACCCAGTACTTC. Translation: CASSRDSPKETQYF.

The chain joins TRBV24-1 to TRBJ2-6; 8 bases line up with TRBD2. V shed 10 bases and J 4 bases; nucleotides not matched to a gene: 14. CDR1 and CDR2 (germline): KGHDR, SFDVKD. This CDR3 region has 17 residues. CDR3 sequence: CATRSGGVGSGANVLTF. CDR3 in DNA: TGTGCCACTAGAAGCGGGGGAGTAGGTTCAGGGGCCAACGTCCTGACTTTC.

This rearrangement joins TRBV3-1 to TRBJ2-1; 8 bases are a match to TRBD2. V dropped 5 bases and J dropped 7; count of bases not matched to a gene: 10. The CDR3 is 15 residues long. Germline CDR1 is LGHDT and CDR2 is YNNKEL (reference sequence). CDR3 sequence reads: CASSYQSGSRNEQFF. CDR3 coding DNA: TGTGCCAGCAGCTACCAAAGCGGGAGCAGAAATGAGCAGTTCTTC.

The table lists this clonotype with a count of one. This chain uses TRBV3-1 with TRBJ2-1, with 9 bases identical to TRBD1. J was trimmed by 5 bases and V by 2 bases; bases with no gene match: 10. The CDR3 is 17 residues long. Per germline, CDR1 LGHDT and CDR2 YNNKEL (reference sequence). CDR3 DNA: TGTGCCAGCAGCCAAAAGTCCGGGACAGGGAGCGACAATGAGCAGTTCTTC. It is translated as CASSQKSGTGSDNEQFF.

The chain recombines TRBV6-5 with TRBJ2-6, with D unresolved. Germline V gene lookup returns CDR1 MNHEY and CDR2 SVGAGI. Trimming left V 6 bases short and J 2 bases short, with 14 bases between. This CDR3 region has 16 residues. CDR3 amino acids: CASRQGPLTGANVLTF. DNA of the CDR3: TGTGCCAGCAGACAAGGACCCCTCACTGGGGCCAACGTCCTGACTTTC.

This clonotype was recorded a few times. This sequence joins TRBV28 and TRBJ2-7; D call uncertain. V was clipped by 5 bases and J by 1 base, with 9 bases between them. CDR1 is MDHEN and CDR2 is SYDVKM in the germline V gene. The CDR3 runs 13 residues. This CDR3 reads CASSGRFSYEQYF. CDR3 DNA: TGTGCCAGCAGTGGACGGTTTTCCTACGAGCAGTACTTC.

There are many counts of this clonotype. CDR3 region: CASSSRDLGTYEQYF. The CDR3, as DNA: TGCGCCAGCAGCTCCCGGGACCTAGGGACCTACGAGCAGTACTTC. The rearrangement uses TRBV5-1 and TRBJ2-7; D may be TRBD1 or TRBD2 (5 bases each). The CDR3 is made up of 15 amino acids. The germline gives CDR1 SGHRS, CDR2 YFSETQ. V shed 3 bases and J shed 2 bases, with 15 bases lying between them.

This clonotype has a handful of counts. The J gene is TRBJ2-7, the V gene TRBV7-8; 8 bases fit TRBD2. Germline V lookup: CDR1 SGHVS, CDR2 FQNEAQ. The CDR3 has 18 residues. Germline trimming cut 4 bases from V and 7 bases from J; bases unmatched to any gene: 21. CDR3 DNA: TGTGCCAGCAGCTCTTCCGTCGGTAGCGGGACTTCGGTATATGAGCAGTACTTC. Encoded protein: CASSSSVGSGTSVYEQYF.

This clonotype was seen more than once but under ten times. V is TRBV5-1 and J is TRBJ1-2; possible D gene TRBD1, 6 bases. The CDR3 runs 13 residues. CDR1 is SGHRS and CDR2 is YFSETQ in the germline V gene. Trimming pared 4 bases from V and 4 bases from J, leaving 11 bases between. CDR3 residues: CASSQDSIYGYTF. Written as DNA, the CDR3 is TGCGCCAGCAGCCAGGACAGTATCTATGGCTACACCTTC.

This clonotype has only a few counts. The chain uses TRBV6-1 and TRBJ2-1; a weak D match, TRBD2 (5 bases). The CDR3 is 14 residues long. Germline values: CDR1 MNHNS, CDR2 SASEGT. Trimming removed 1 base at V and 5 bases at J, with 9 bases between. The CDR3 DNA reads TGTGCCAGCAGTGAAGTTGGGGAGAACAATGAGCAGTTCTTC. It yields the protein CASSEVGENNEQFF.

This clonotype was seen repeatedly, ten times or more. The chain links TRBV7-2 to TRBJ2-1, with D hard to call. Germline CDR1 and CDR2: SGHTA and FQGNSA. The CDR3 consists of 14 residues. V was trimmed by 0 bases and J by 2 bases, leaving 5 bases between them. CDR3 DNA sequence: TGTGCCAGCAGCTTAGCAGTAACCTACAATGAGCAGTTCTTC. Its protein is CASSLAVTYNEQFF.

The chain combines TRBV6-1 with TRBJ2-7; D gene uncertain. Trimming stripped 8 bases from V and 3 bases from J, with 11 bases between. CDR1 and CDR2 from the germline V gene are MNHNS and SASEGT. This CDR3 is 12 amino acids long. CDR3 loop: CASSHRNYEQYF. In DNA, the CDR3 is TGTGCCAGCTCGCACAGAAACTACGAGCAGTACTTC.

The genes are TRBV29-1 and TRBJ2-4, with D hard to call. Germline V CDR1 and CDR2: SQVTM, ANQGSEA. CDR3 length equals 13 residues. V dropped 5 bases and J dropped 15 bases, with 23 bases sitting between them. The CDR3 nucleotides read TGCAGCGTTAGTTTTCTCCTGGGGTACGAGCGGTACTTC. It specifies CSVSFLLGYERYF.

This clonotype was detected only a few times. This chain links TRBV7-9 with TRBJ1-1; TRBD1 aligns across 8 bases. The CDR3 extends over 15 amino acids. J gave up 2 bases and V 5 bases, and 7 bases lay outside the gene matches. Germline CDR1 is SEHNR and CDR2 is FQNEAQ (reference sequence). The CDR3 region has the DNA TGTGCCAGCAGCCCTAAAGGACAGGGCAACACTGAAGCTTTCTTT. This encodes CASSPKGQGNTEAFF.

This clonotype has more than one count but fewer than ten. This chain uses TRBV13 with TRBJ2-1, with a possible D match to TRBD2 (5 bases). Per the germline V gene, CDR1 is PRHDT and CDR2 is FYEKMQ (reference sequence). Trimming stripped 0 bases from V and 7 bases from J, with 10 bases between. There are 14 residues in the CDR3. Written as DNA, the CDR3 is TGTGCCAGCAGCTTAGGACTAGGGATTAATGAGCAGTTCTTC. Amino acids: CASSLGLGINEQFF.

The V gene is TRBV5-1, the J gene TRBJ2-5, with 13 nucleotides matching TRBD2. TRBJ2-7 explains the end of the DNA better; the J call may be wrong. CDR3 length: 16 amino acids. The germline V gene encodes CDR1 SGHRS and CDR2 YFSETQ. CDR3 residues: CASSLGLAGVSHEQYF. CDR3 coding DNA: TGCGCCAGCAGCCTCGGACTAGCGGGAGTATCCCACGAGCAGTACTTC.

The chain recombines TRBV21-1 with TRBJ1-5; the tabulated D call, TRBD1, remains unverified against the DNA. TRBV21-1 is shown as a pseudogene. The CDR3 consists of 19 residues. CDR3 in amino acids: CASSKVCDRGFDSNQPQHF. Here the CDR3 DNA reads TGTGCCAGCAGCAAAGTGTGCGACAGGGGGTTCGATAGCAATCAGCCCCAGCATTTT.

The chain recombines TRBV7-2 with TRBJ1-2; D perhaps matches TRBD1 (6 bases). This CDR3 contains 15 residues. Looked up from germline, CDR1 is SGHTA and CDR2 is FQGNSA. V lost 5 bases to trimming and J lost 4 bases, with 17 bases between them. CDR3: CASSQGGGRGYGYTF. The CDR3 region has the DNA TGTGCCAGCAGCCAAGGCGGGGGCAGGGGCTATGGCTACACCTTC.